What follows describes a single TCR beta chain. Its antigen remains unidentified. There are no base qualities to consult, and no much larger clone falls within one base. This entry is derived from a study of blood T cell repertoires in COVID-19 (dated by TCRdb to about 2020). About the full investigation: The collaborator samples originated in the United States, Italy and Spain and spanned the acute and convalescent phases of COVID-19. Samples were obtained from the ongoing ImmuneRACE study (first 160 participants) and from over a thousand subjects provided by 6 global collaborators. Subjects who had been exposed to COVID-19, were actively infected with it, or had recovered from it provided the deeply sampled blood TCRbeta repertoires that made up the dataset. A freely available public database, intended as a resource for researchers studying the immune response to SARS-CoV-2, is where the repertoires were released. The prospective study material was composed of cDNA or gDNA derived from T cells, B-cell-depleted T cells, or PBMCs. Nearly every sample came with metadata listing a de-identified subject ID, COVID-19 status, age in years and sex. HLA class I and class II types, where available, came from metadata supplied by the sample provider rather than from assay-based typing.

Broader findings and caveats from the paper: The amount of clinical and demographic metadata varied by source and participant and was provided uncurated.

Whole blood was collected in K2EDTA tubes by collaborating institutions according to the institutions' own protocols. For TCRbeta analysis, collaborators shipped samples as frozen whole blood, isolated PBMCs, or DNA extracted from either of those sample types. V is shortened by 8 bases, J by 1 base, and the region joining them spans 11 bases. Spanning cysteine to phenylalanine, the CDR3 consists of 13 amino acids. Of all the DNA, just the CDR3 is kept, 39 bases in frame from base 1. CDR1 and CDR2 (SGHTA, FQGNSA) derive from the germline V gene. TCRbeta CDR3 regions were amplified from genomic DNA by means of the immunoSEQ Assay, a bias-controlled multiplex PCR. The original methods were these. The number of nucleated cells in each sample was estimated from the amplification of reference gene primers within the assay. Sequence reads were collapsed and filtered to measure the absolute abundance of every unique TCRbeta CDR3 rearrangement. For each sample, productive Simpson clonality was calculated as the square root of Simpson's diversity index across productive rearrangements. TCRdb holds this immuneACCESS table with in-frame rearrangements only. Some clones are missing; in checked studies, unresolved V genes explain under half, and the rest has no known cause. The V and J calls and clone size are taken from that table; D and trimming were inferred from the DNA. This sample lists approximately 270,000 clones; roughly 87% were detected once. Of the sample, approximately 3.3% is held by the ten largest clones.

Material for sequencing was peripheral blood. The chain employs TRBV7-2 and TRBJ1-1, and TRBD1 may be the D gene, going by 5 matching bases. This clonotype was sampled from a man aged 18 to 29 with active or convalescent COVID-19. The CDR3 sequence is CASVRVRNTEAFF. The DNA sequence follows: TGTGCCAGCGTCAGGGTTCGGAACACTGAAGCTTTCTTT.